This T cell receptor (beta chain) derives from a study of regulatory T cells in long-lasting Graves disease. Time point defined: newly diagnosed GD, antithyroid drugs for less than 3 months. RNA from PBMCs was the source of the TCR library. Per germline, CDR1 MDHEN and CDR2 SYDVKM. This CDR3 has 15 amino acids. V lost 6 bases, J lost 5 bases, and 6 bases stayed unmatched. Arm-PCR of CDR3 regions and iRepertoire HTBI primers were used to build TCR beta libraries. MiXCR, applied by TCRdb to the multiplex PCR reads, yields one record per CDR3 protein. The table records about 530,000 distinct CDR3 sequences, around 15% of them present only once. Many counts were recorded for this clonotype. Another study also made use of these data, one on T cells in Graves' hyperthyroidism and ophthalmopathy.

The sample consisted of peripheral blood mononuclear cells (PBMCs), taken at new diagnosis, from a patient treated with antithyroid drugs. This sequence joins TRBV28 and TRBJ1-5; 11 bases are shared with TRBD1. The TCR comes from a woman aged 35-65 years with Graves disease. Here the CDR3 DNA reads TGTGCCAGCAGGACGGGACAGGGGGATTATCAGCCCCAGCATTTT. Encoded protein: CASRTGQGDYQPQHF. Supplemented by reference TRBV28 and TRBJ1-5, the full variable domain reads DVKVTQSSRYLVKRTGEKVFLECVQDMDHENMFWYRQDPGLGLRLIYFSYDVKMKEKGDIPEGYSVSREKKERFSLILESASTNQTSMYLCASRTGQGDYQPQHFGDGTRLSIL.